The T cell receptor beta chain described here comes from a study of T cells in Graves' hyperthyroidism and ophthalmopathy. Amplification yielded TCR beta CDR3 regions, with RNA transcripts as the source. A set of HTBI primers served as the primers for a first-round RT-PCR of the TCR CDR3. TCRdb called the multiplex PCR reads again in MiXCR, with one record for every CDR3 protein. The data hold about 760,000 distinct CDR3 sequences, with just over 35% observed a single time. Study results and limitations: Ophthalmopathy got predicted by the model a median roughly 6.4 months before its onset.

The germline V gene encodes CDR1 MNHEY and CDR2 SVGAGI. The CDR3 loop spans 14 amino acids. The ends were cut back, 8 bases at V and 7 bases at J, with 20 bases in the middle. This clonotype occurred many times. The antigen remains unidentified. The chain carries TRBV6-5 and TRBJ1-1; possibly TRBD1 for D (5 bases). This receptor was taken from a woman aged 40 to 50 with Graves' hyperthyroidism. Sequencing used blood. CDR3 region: CASRPWGERGEAFF. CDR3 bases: TGTGCCAGCCGTCCTTGGGGGGAACGAGGTGAAGCTTTCTTT.